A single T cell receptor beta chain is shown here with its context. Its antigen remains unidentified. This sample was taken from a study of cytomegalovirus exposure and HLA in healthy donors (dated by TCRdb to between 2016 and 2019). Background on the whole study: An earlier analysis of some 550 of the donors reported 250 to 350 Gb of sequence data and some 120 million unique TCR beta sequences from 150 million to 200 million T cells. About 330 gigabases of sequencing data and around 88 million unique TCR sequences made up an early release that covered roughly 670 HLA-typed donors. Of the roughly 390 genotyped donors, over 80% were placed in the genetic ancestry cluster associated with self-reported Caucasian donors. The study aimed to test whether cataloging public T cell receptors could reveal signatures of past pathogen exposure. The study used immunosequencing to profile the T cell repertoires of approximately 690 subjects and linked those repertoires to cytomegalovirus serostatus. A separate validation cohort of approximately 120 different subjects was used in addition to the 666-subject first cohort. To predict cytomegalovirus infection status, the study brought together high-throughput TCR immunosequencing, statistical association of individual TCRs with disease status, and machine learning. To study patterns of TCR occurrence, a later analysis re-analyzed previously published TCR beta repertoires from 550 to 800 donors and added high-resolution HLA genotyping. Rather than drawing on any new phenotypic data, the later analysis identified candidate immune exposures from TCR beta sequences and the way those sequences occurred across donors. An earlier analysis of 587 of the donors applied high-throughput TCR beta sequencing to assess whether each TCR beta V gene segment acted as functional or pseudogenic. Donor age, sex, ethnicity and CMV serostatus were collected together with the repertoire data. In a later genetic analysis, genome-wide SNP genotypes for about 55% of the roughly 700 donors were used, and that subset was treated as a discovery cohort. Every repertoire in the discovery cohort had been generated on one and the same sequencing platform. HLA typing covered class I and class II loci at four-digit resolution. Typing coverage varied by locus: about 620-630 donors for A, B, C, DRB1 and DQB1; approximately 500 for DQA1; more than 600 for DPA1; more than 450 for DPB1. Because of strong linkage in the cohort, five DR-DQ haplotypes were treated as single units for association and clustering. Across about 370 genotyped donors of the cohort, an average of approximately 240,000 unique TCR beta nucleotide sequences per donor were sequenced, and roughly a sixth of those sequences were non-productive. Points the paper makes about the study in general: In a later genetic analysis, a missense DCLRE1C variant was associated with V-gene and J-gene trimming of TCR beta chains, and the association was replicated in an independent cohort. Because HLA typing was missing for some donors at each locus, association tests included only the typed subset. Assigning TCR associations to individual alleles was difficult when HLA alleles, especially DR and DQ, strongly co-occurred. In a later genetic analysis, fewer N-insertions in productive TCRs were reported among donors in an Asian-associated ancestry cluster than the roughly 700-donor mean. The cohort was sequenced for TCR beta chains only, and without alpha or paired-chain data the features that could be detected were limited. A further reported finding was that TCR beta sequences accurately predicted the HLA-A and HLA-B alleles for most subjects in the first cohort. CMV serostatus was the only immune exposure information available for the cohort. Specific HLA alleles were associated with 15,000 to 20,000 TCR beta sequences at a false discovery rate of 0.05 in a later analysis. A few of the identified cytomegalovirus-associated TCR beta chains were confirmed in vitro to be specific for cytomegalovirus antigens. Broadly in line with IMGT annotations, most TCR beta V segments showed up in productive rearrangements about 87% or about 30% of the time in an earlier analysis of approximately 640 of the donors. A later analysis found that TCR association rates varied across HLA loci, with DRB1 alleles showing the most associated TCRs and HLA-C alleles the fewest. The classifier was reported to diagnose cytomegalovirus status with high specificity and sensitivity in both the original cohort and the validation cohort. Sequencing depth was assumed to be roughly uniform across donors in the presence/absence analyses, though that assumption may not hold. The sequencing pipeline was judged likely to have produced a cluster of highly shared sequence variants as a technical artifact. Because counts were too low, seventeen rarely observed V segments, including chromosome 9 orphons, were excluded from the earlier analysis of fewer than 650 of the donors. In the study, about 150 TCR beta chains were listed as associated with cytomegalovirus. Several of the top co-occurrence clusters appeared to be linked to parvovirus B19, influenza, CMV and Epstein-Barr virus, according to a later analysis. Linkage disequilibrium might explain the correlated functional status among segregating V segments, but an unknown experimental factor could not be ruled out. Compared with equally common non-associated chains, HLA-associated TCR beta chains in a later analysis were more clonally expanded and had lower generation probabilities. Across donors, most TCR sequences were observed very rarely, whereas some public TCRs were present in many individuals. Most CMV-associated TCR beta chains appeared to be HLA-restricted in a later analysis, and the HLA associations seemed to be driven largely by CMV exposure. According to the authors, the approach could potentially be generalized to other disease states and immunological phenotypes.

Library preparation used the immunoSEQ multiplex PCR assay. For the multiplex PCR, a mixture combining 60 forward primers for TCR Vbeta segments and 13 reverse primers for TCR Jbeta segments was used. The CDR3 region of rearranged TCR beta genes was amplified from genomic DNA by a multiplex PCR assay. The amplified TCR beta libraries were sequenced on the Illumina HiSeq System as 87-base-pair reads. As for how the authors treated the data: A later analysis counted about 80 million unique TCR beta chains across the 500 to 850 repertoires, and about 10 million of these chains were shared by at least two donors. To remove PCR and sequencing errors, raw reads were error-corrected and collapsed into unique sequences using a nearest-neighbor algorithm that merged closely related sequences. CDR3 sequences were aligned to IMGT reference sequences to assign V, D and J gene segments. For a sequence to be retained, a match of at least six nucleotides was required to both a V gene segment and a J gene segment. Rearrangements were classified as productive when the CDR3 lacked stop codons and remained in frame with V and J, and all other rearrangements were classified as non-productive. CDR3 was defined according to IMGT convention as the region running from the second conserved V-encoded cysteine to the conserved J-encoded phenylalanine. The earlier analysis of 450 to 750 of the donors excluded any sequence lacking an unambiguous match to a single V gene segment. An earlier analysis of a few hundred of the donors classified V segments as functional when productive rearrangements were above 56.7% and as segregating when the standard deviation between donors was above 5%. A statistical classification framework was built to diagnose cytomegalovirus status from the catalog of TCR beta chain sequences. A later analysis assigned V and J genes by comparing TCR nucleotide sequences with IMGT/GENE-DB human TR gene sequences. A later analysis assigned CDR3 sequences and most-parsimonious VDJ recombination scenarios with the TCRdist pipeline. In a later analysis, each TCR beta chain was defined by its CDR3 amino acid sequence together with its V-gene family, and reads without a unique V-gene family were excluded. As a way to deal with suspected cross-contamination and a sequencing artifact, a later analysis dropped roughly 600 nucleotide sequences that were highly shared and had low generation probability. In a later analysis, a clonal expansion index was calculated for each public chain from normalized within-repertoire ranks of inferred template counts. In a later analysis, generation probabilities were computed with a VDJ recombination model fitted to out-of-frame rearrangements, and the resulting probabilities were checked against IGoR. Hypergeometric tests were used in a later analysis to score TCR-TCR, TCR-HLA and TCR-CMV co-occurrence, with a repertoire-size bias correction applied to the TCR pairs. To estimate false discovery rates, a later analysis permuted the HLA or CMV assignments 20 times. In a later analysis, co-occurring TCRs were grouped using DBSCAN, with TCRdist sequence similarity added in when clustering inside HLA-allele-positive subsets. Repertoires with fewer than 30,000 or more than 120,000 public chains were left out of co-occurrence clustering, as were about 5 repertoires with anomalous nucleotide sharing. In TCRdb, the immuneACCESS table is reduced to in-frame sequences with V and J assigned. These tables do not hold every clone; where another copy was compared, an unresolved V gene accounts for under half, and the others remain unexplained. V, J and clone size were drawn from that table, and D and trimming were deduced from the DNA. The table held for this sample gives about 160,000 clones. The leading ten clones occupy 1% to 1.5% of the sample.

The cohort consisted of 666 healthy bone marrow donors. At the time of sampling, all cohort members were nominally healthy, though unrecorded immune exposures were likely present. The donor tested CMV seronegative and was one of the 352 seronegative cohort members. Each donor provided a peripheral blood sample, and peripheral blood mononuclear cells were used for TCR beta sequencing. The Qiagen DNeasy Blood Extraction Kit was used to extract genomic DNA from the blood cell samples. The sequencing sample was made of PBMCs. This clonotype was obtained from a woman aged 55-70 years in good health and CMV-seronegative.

Here the CDR3 is given as CASSSRQGDIYEQYF. Here is the DNA: TGTGCCAGCTCCTCCCGACAGGGGGACATCTACGAGCAGTACTTC. The chain couples TRBV18 to TRBJ2-7, with 9 middle bases fitting TRBD1. The germline V and J ends show losses of 6 bases and 3 bases respectively, and no gene match explains 9 bases of the junction. The germline V gene provides CDR1 KGHSH and CDR2 LQKENI. Its CDR3 holds 15 amino acids, cysteine through phenylalanine. Left in the record is the CDR3 DNA by itself, 45 bases read in frame from the first base. Joined to the reference TRBV18 and TRBJ2-7 proteins, this CDR3 gives the full variable domain: NAGVMQNPRHLVRRRGQEARLRCSPMKGHSHVYWYRQLPEEGLKFMVYLQKENIIDESGMPKERFSAEFPKEGPSILRIQQVVRGDSAAYFCASSSRQGDIYEQYFGPGTRLTVT.